Described below is a single T cell receptor (beta chain) sequence and its context. What it binds is not known. From the 5' RACE reads, TCRdb lists one entry per CDR3 protein and no DNA. The sample data list about 150,000 distinct CDR3 sequences. The CDR3 is 13 amino acids. The germline V gene encodes CDR1 SGHDN and CDR2 FVKESK. This sample is part of a study of T cells expressing NK-cell markers. Study background: It was sorted CD3+CD56+NKG2C+, CD3+CD56+NKG2C- and CD3+CD56-NKG2C+ T cells that supplied the TCR beta repertoires. Study-level points and caveats: HCMV specificity was not established for the expanded NKG2C+ T cell clones. There were a handful of donors in whom these clonotypes also led the CD3+CD56-NKG2C+ fraction. For over 5 donors, the dominant NKG2C+ clonotypes made up roughly 1.0-8% of their CD8+ T cells.

The TCR was taken from a woman aged 50 to 65 in good health. This rearrangement joins TRBV14 to TRBJ2-3; TCRdb outputs TRBD2, but without DNA this stays unchecked. Sample: blood T cells: a sorted CD56 or NKG2C T cell subset, CD4+ or CD8+ T cells, or bulk PBMC T cells (not recorded which). The CDR3 sequence is CASSREGGNTQYF.